The source of this T cell receptor beta chain is a study of graft-versus-host responses after intestinal transplantation. Study-wide background: Grafts were multivisceral, liver-intestinal, or isolated intestinal. Tacrolimus plus steroids were given to all recipients for 3 to 4 years, preceded by anti-thymocyte globulin induction.

Study conclusions and caveats: Detected in recipient marrow were GvH clones, some of which were first observed in ileum or blood. HvG clone declines early post-transplant were associated with peak circulating GvH levels.

Notes on this clone: The antigen is unknown.

CDR1 and CDR2 from the germline V gene are MGHRA and YSYEKL. CDR3 length: 15 residues. V lost 0 bases and J 6 bases, leaving 12 bases between the germline ends. Clones were sequenced by immunoSEQ multiplex PCR, and TCRdb holds only the in-frame ones, with some missing. Of around 120,000 clones detected, 90% appear once; the ten largest clones hold approximately 0.18%. The sample was unstimulated CD4+ T cells sorted from spleen or lymph node cells, taken before intestinal transplant. The gene calls are TRBV4-1 and TRBJ1-5; D is unclear. This receptor was obtained from a human donor who received an intestinal transplant. The chain's CDR3 is CASSQDRQRSQPQHF. The CDR3 DNA follows: TGCGCCAGCAGCCAAGATAGGCAAAGGAGTCAGCCCCAGCATTTT.